This T cell receptor beta chain is from a study of Ad26.COV2.S vaccination and SARS-CoV-2 variants (dated by TCRdb to 2020 to 2022). Background on the whole study: Donors in the vaccine arm were drawn from COV1001, a phase I-IIa trial of Ad26.COV2.S in healthy adults that was multicentre, randomized, double-blind and placebo-controlled. The TCR-sequenced set comprised around 30 samples: around 20 Ad26.COV2.S vaccine recipients, 5 placebo recipients and 8 SARS-CoV-2 convalescent individuals. Throughout the experiments and outcome assessment, investigators stayed blinded to trial group allocation. Participants in the trial were split at random into five groups of five each, receiving low-dose or high-dose Ad26.COV2.S once or twice, or else placebo on both occasions. TCRbeta repertoire sequencing served as the tool for gauging how specific and how broad the SARS-CoV-2-reactive T cell receptors were following Ad26.COV2.S vaccination. Ad26.COV2.S was administered intramuscularly at 5 x 10^10 or 1 x 10^11 viral particles, either as a single shot or as two shots given 56 days apart. Here is what the overall study found, with its caveats: Substantial breadth of spike-specific CD8+ and CD4+ T cell responses was reported after vaccination. Comparing responses between vaccine doses or regimens was not something the study was powered to do. The authors noted that total T cell responses may have been underestimated by the TCR breadth and depth analyses. Spike-specific TCR breadth was higher in Ad26.COV2.S recipients than in placebo recipients (P = 0.0014). Comparable non-spike TCR breadth was observed between vaccine and placebo recipients, consistent with only spike being contained in the vaccine.

TCRbeta CDR3 regions were sequenced with the immunoSEQ Assay. After extraction, genomic DNA underwent amplification by bias-controlled multiplex PCR, followed by high-throughput sequencing. In the source study's methods: To quantify the absolute abundance of every unique TCRbeta CDR3 region, sequences were collapsed and filtered. T cell fraction was estimated by normalizing TCRbeta template counts to usable DNA, which was measured by amplifying reference genes present in all nucleated cells. Repertoire TCRs were annotated as SARS-CoV-2-specific when V gene, CDR3 amino acid sequence and J gene were exactly matched to a known reactive TCR set. MIRA supplied the reference SARS-CoV-2 TCR set, which was filtered for enrichment in COVID-19-positive ImmuneCODE repertoires so that public or cross-reactive TCRs were removed. Using the MIRA antigens, annotated TCRs were further analysed by specific ORF or by position within an ORF. Breadth was defined as the number of annotated unique rearrangements divided by the total number of unique productive rearrangements, and depth was defined as the summed frequency of the annotated unique rearrangements. Two-sided Wilcoxon rank-sum tests were applied when comparing TCR breadth between groups. Imported from immuneACCESS, the table was reduced by TCRdb to in-frame sequences with V and J called. These copies leave out some clones; in studies compared against another copy, an unresolved V gene accounts for under half, and the cause of the remainder is not known. Clone size and the V and J calls come from that table; the DNA yielded D and trimming. Present in this sample are fewer than 400,000 clones, around four fifths of which were seen just once. About 2.1% of the sample goes to the ten largest clones.

As concerns this clone: Which antigen it targets is not known. It has no much larger one-base neighbor in the sample; base qualities were not kept.

The meaning of the sample's treatment or condition label: around 19 received Ad26.COV2.S at low or high dose, single or two shots; 5 received placebo; per-sample allocation not given. Repertoires of vaccine and placebo recipients were sequenced from samples taken on day 63 after the first injection. In Cohort 1b, roughly 26 adults aged 18-55 years were enrolled at a single site in Boston, USA, between 29 July and 7 August 2020. Ad26.COV2.S consisted of a replication-incompetent adenovirus type 26 vector by which a prefusion-stabilized SARS-CoV-2 spike protein from the original Wuhan strain was expressed. Taken from the germline V gene (reference sequence), the CDR1 and CDR2 loops are MNHEY and SMNVEV. Inclusive of the bounding cysteine and phenylalanine, the CDR3 is 17 residues long. Left in the record is the CDR3 DNA by itself, 51 bases read in frame from the first base. Trimming takes 5 bases from V and 0 bases from J, and the germline ends sit 18 bases apart.

The sequence came from a person aged 18 to 59 who received the Ad26.COV2.S COVID-19 vaccine or a placebo. The rearranged chain carries TRBV27 and TRBJ2-3, and TRBD2 may be the D gene, going by 7 matching bases. The sample in question was peripheral blood, obtained in a trial of Ad26.COV2.S vaccine versus placebo. The DNA reads as follows: TGTGCCAGCAGTCGGGGGCCGGGGGGAAAAAGCACAGATACGCAGTATTTT. The translation is CASSRGPGGKSTDTQYF.